This T cell receptor (beta chain) was captured by sequencing in a study of regulatory T cells in long-lasting Graves disease. Background on the study: Over 5 years on antithyroid drugs plus positive TSH receptor antibodies marked Graves' disease as persistent.

The time point was: persistent/refractory GD, antithyroid drugs over 5 years with positive TRAb. Making the TCR library involved RNA that had been extracted from PBMCs. The guidelines of the American Thyroid Association were the basis for diagnosing Graves' disease. The TCR beta library used iRepertoire HTBI primers with Arm-PCR amplification of CDR3. Using its own MiXCR run on the multiplex PCR reads, TCRdb lists one record per CDR3 protein. The data contain around 400,000 distinct CDR3 sequences, 23% of them singletons. In this sample, this clonotype turned up a few times. The germline gives CDR1 DFQATT, CDR2 SNEGSKA (reference sequence). The V gene end was trimmed by 3 bases and the J gene end by 5 bases; junction bases not matched to a gene: 11. The CDR3 runs 16 residues.

This specimen consisted of peripheral blood mononuclear cells (PBMCs), obtained when the disease was refractory, from a patient treated with antithyroid drugs. This chain joins TRBV20-1 and TRBJ2-7; 12 nucleotides match TRBD2. The TCR sequence derives from a female donor with Graves disease. CDR3 DNA: TGCAGTGCTAGCTCGCTAGCGGGAGGGCCGTTCCACGAGCAGTACTTC. It translates to CSASSLAGGPFHEQYF.